This entry concerns a single T cell receptor beta chain. This sample was taken from a study of blood T cell repertoires in COVID-19. About the research overall: Italy, Spain and the United States were the sources of the convalescent and acute COVID-19 samples.

The authors' processing: Cell counts per sample came from amplifying reference gene primers. Sequenced by immunoSEQ multiplex PCR; TCRdb stores in-frame clones only, minus some. That table is the source of V, J and clone size, and D and trimming were worked out from the DNA. The sample holds 120,000 to 150,000 clones; 84% are singletons and the top ten take less than 6%. Individuals drawn from 20 to 30 US areas were roughly 18 to 100 years old. This sequence was found in a woman aged 50 to 60 who had been exposed to COVID-19. Sequencing input: PBMCs or T cells enriched from blood (not recorded which).

The CDR3 protein is CASSKGLGRLGTDTQYF. The DNA of the CDR3 is TGTGCCAGCAGCAAGGGACTCGGACGATTGGGCACAGATACGCAGTATTTT. J is TRBJ2-3 and V is TRBV5-4, with TRBD2 as a possible D gene (6 bases). The CDR3 is made up of 17 amino acids. Germline V lookup: CDR1 SGHNT, CDR2 YYREEE (reference sequence). The germline V and J ends were trimmed by 4 bases and 1 base, with 19 bases remaining between them.